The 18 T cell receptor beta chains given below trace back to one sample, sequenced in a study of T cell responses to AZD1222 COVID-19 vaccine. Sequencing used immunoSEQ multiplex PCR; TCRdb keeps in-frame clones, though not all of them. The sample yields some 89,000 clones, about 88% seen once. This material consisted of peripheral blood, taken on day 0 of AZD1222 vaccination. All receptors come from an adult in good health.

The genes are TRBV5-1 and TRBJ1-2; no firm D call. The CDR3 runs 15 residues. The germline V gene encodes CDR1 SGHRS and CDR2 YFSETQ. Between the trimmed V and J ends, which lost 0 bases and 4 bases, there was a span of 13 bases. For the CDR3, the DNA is TGCGCCAGCAGCTTGGGCATGGGTCAGACCTATGGCTACACCTTC. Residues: CASSLGMGQTYGYTF.

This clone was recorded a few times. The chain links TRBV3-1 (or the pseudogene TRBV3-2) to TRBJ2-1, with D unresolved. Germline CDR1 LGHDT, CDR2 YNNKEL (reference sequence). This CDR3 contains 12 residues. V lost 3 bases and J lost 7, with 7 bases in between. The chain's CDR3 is CASSQARNEQFF. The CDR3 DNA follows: TGTGCCAGCAGCCAGGCGAGAAATGAGCAGTTCTTC.

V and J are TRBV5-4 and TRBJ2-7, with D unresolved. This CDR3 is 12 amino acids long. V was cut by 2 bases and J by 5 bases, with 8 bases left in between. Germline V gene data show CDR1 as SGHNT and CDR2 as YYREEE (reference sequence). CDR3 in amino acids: CASSLEDDEQYF. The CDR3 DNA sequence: TGTGCCAGCAGCTTAGAAGACGACGAGCAGTACTTC.

The CDR3 loop reads CASSPQQGSYNSPLHF. Here the CDR3 DNA reads TGTGCCAGCAGCCCTCAACAGGGTTCCTATAATTCACCCCTCCACTTT. The genes are TRBV7-8 and TRBJ1-6, with a tentative D call TRBD1 (6 bases). Per the germline V gene, CDR1 is SGHVS and CDR2 is FQNEAQ. Trimming removed 5 bases at V and 1 base at J, with 12 bases between. The CDR3 totals 16 residues.

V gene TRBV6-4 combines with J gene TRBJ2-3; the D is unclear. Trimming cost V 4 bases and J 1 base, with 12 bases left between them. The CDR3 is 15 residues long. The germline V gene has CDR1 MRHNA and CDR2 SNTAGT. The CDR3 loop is CASSANRLRTDTQYF. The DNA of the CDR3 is TGTGCCAGCAGTGCTAACAGACTTCGCACAGATACGCAGTATTTT.

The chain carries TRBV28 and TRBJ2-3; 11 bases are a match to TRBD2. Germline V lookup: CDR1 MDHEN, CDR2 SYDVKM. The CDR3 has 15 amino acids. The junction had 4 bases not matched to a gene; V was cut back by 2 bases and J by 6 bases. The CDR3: CASSLGLAGPDTQYF. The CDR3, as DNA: TGTGCCAGCAGTTTAGGACTAGCGGGCCCCGATACGCAGTATTTT. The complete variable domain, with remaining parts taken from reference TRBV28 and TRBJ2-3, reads DVKVTQSSRYLVKRTGEKVFLECVQDMDHENMFWYRQDPGLGLRLIYFSYDVKMKEKGDIPEGYSVSREKKERFSLILESASTNQTSMYLCASSLGLAGPDTQYFGPGTRLTVL.

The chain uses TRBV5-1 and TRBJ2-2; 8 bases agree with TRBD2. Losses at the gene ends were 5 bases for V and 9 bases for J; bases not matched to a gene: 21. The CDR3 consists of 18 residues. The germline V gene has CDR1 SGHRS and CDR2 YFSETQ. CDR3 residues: CASSSGGAVPAGSRELFF. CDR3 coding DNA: TGCGCCAGCAGTTCCGGGGGGGCAGTTCCAGCCGGCTCCCGGGAGCTGTTTTTT.

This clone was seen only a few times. CDR3 sequence: CASSEGQLGEQYF. The DNA for the CDR3 is TGTGCCAGTAGTGAAGGGCAGTTGGGGGAGCAGTACTTC. The gene calls are TRBV19 and TRBJ2-7; D remains unclear. The length of the CDR3 is 13 residues. V was cut by 5 bases and J by 7 bases, with 15 bases left in between. Looked up from germline, CDR1 is LNHDA and CDR2 is SQIVND (reference sequence).

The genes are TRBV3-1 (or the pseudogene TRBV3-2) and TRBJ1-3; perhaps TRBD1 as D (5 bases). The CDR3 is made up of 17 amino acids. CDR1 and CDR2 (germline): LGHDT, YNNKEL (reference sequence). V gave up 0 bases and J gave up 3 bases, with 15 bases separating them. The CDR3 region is CASSQDSRAAGGNTIYF. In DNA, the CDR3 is TGTGCCAGCAGCCAAGATTCCAGGGCAGCTGGTGGAAACACCATATATTTT.

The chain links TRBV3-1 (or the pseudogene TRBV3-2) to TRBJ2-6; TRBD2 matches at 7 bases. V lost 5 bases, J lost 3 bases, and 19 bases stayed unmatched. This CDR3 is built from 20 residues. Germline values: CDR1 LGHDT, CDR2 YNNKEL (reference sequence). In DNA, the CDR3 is TGTGCCAGCAGCGGGAGGGCGTCAGAGAAGGCCCTTCGTGGGGCCAACGTCCTGACTTTC. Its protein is CASSGRASEKALRGANVLTF.

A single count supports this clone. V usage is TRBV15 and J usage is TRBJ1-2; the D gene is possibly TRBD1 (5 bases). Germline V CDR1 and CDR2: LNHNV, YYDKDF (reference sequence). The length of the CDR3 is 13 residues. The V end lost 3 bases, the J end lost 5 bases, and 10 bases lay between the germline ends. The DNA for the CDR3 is TGTGCCACCAGCAGGGGGACTGTGTATGGCTACACCTTC. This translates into CATSRGTVYGYTF.

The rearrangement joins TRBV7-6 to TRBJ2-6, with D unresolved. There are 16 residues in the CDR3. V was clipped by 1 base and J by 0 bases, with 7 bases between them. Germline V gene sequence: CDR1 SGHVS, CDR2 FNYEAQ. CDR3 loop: CASSLDPSSGANVLTF. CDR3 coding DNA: TGTGCCAGCAGCTTAGATCCGAGCTCTGGGGCCAACGTCCTGACTTTC.

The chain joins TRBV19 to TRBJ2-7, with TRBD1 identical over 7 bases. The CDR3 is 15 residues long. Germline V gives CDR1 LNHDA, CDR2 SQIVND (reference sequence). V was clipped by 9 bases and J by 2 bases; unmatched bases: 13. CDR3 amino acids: CASAAQQGTAYEQYF. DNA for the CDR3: TGTGCCAGCGCCGCTCAACAGGGGACCGCCTACGAGCAGTACTTC.

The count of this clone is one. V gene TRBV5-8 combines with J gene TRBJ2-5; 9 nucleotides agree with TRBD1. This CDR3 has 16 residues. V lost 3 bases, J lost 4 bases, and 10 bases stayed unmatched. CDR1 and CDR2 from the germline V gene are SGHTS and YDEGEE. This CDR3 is CASSSGDREVGETQYF. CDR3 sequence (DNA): TGTGCCAGCAGCTCGGGGGACAGGGAGGTGGGAGAGACCCAGTACTTC.

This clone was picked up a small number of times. CDR3 DNA sequence: TGTGCCAGCAGTTACGGACTAGCGGGTACCGGGGAGCTGTTTTTT. It is translated as CASSYGLAGTGELFF. The rearrangement links TRBV6-6 to TRBJ2-2, with TRBD2 matching over 11 bases. Germline CDR1 reads MNHNY; CDR2 reads SVGAGI (reference sequence). The CDR3 contains 15 residues. The J segment lost 5 bases and the V segment lost 2 bases, leaving 1 base of the junction unmatched.

The CDR3 sequence: CASRSGGANVLTF. The DNA of the CDR3 is TGTGCCAGCAGGTCCGGGGGGGCCAACGTCCTGACTTTC. The V gene is TRBV12-3 or TRBV12-4, the J gene TRBJ2-6, with D uncertain. The CDR3 runs 13 residues. Trimming took 6 bases from V and 4 from J, leaving 7 bases between them.

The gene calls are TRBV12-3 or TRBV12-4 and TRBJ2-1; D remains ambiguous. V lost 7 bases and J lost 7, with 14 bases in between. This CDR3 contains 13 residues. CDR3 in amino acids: CASTPERLNEQFF. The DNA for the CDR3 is TGTGCCAGCACCCCCGAAAGGTTAAATGAGCAGTTCTTC.

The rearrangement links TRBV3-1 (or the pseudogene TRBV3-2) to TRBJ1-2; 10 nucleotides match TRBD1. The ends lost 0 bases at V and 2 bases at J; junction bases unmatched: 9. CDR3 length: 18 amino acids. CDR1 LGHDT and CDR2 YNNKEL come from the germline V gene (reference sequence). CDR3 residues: CASSQDLGTGVINYGYTF. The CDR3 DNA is TGTGCCAGCAGCCAAGATCTGGGGACAGGGGTAATAAACTATGGCTACACCTTC.